The entry that follows covers one T cell receptor (beta chain) sequence. Germline values: CDR1 MNHEY, CDR2 SMNVEV (reference sequence). V shed 4 bases, J shed 6 bases, and the junction held 6 bases outside the gene matches. The CDR3 is 13 amino acids. This sample was taken from a study of CD8+ T cells in alopecia areata. It was cDNA, reverse transcribed from extracted RNA, that served as the sequencing template. Some clones are missing from TCRdb's copy, which holds only in-frame ones; the method was immunoSEQ multiplex PCR. The sample yields some 120,000 clones, around 50% seen once. This clonotype was obtained from a human donor with alopecia areata. Sequenced material: NKG2D-low CD8+ T cells sorted from blood. V usage is TRBV27 and J usage is TRBJ2-7; 7 nucleotides agree with TRBD2. The CDR3 loop reads CASSSPERGEQYF. Written as DNA, the CDR3 is TGTGCCAGCAGTTCGCCCGAGCGGGGCGAGCAGTACTTC.